These 3 T cell receptor beta chains originate from one sample sequenced in a study of cytomegalovirus exposure and HLA in healthy donors. PCR employed 60 Vbeta and 13 Jbeta primers. TCRdb's copy holds only in-frame clones and misses some; the assay was immunoSEQ multiplex PCR. The sample yields approximately 75,000 clones, of which the top ten take up roughly 0.8%. The sequenced material came from PBMCs. The source is a boy aged 10-17 years in good health and CMV-seronegative.

The V gene is TRBV7-2, the J gene TRBJ1-2; D is possibly TRBD1 (5 bases). Germline V lookup: CDR1 SGHTA, CDR2 FQGNSA. The CDR3 loop spans 12 amino acids. Trimming removed 5 bases from V and 8 bases from J, with 12 bases in between. CDR3 in DNA: TGTGCCAGCAGCCCCAGGGAAGGCGGCTACACCTTC. It encodes CASSPREGGYTF.

J is TRBJ1-4 and V is TRBV9; TRBD1 matches 11 bases. V was pared by 0 bases and J by 7 bases, with 8 bases of the junction left unmatched. Germline values: CDR1 SGDLS, CDR2 YYNGEE. This CDR3 contains 17 residues. CDR3 DNA sequence: TGTGCCAGCAGCGTAGCTACGGGGGGGACAGGGGGTGAAAAACTGTTTTTT. This codes for CASSVATGGTGGEKLFF.

V and J are TRBV5-6 and TRBJ2-3; 9 nucleotides match TRBD2. V was pared by 5 bases and J by 3 bases, with 13 bases of the junction left unmatched. CDR1 is SGHDT and CDR2 is YYEEEE in the germline V gene. CDR3 length equals 17 residues. The CDR3 here is CASRRQGLAGSTDTQYF. CDR3 DNA: TGTGCCAGCAGACGTCAGGGGCTAGCGGGATCTACAGATACGCAGTATTTT.